A few counts support the clone carrying this T cell receptor (beta chain). As yet, its antigen is unknown. A junction end diverges from the germline sequence, so it may reflect a read error. The sample is drawn from a study of T cell repertoires in cytomegalovirus infection. General study findings and limits: It was HLA-C-restricted CMV-specific TCR beta clonotypes that dominated the response ex vivo.

TCRdb analysed the reads with MiXCR anew, one entry per CDR3 protein. The table lists under 150,000 distinct CDR3 sequences, 30% of them singletons, with around two fifths in the top ten. CDR1 and CDR2 (germline): SSHAT, FNYEAQ (reference sequence). CDR3 length: 14 residues. V gene TRBV7-7 combines with J gene TRBJ2-1, with a possible D match to TRBD2 (6 bases). This clonotype was sampled from a human donor in good health (CMV status not recorded). Some clones in this sample may be carry-over from other donors' samples. This material consisted of CD8+ T cells from cultured PBMCs, taken from culture after CMV antigen stimulation. The CDR3 DNA is TGTGCTAGCAGCCACGTGGAGGGCTCCAATGAGCAGTTCTTC. Encoded protein: CASSHVEGSNEQFF.